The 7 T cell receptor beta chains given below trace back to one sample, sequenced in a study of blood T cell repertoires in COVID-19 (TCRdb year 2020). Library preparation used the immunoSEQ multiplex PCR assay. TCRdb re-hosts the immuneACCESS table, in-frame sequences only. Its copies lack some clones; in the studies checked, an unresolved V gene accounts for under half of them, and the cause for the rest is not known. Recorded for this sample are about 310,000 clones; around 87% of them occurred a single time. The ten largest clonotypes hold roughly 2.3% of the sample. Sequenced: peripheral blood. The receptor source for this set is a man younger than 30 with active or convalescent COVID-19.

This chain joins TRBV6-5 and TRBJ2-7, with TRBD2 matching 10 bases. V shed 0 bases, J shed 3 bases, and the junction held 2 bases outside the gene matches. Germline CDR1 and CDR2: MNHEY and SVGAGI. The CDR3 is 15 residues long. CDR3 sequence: CASSYSTSGNYEQYF. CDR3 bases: TGTGCCAGCAGTTACTCTACTAGCGGGAACTACGAGCAGTACTTC.

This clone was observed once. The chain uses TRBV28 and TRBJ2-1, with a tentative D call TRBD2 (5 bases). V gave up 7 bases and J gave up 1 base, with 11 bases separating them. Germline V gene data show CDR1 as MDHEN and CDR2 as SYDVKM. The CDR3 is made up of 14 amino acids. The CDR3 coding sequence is TGTGCCAGCATTAACCGGGGATCCTACAATGAGCAGTTCTTC. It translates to CASINRGSYNEQFF.

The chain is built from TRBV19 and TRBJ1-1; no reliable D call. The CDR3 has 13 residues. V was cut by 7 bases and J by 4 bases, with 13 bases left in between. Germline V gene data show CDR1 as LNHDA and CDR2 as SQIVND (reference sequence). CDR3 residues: CASTEGRATEAFF. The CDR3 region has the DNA TGTGCCAGTACCGAGGGTAGGGCCACTGAAGCTTTCTTT.

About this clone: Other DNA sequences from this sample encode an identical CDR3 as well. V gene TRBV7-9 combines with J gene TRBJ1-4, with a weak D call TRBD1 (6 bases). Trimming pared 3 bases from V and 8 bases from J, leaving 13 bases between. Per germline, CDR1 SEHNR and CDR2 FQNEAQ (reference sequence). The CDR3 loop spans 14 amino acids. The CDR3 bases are TGTGCCAGCAGCTTGGGGCAGGGGACAGAAAAACTGTTTTTT. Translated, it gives CASSLGQGTEKLFF.

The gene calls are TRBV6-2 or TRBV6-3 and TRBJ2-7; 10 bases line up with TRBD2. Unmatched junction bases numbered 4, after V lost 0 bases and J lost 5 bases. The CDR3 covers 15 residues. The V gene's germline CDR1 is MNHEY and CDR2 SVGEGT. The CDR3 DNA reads TGTGCCAGCAGTTACTCAGCGGGGGGGCCCGACGAGCAGTACTTC. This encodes CASSYSAGGPDEQYF.

CDR3 sequence: CASSLQFSGNTIYF. CDR3 bases: TGTGCCAGCAGCTTACAGTTCTCTGGAAACACCATATATTTT. The V gene is TRBV11-2, the J gene TRBJ1-3; D remains ambiguous. V was trimmed by 2 bases and J by 0 bases, leaving 5 bases between them. This CDR3 has 14 residues. Germline loops: CDR1 SGHAT, CDR2 FQNNGV.

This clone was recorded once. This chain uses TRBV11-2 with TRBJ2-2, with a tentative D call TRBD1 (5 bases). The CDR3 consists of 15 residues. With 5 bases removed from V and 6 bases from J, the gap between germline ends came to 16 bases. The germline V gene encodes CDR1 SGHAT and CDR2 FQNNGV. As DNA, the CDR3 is TGTGCCAGCAGCCCCCTCGACAGCCCCGCCGGGGAGCTGTTTTTT. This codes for CASSPLDSPAGELFF.